This T cell receptor beta chain stems from a study of Graves' ophthalmopathy and Graves' hyperthyroidism. RNA transcripts provided the template for amplifying TCR beta CDR3 regions. Following a first-round RT-PCR that used HTBI primers, a second-round multiplex PCR was carried out. TCRdb passed the multiplex PCR reads through MiXCR, listing each CDR3 protein once. Of under 250,000 distinct CDR3 sequences listed, 20% to 25% are singletons. Germline CDR1 reads MNHNS; CDR2 reads SASEGT. V was shortened by 5 bases and J by 0 bases, with 10 bases between the two germline ends. The CDR3 extends over 14 amino acids.

The V gene is TRBV6-1, the J gene TRBJ2-5, with D unclear. The specimen sequenced was peripheral blood. This sequence originates from a woman aged 45 to 65 with Graves' ophthalmopathy. CDR3 residues: CASSPYWNQETQYF. The DNA of the CDR3 is TGTGCCAGCAGTCCATACTGGAACCAAGAGACCCAGTACTTC.